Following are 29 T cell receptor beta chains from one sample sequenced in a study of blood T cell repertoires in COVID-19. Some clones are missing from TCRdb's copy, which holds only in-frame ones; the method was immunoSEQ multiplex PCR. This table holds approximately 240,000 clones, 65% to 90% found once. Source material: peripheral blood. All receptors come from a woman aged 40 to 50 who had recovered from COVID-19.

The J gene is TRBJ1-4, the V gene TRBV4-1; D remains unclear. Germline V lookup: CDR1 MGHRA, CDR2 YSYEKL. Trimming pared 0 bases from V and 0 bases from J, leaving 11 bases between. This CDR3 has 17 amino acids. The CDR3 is CASSQDSAAATNEKLFF. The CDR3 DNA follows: TGCGCCAGCAGCCAAGATTCGGCGGCTGCAACTAATGAAAAACTGTTTTTT.

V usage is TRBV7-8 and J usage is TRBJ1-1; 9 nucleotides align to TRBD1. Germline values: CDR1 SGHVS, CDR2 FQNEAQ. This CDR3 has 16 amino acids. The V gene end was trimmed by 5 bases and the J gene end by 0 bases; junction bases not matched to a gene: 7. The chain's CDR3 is CASSTSTGGLNTEAFF. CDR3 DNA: TGTGCCAGCAGCACTTCGACAGGGGGGCTGAACACTGAAGCTTTCTTT.

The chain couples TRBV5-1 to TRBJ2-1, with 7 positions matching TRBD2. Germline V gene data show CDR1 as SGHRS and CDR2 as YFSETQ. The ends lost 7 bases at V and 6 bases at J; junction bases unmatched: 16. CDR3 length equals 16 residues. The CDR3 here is CASGLGPGVVFNEQFF. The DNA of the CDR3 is TGCGCCAGCGGACTAGGACCGGGGGTAGTGTTCAATGAGCAGTTCTTC.

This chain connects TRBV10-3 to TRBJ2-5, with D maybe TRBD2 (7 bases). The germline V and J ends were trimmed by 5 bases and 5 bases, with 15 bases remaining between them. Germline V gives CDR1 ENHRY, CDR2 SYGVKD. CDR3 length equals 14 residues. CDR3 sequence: CAISTGRGDETQYF. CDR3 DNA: TGTGCCATCAGTACAGGGAGGGGCGACGAGACCCAGTACTTC.

As DNA, the CDR3 is TGTGCCAGCAGCGTCGCGGCTAACTATGGCTACACCTTC. This gives the protein CASSVAANYGYTF. The chain is built from TRBV9 and TRBJ1-2; D is unresolved. This CDR3 has 13 residues. Germline CDR1 and CDR2: SGDLS and YYNGEE. The V end was cut by 2 bases, the J end by 0 bases, with 5 bases between.

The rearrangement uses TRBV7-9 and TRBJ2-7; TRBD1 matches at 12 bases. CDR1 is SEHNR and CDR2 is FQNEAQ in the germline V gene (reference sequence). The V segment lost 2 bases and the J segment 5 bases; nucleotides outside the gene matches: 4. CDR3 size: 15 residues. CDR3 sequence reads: CASSLMGQGAHEQYF. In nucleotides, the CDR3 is TGTGCCAGCAGCTTAATGGGACAGGGGGCCCACGAGCAGTACTTC.

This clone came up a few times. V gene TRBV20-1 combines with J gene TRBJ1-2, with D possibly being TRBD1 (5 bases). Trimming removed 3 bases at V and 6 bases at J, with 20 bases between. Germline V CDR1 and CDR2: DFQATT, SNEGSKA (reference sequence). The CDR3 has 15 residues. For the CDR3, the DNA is TGCAGTGCTAGTCCCTTCTTAGGAGGGGTTCATGGCTACACCTTC. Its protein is CSASPFLGGVHGYTF.

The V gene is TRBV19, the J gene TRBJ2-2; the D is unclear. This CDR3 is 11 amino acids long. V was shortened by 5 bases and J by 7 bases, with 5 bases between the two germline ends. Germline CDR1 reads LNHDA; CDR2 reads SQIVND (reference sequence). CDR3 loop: CASSQIGELFF. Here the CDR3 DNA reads TGTGCCAGTAGTCAAATCGGGGAGCTGTTTTTT.

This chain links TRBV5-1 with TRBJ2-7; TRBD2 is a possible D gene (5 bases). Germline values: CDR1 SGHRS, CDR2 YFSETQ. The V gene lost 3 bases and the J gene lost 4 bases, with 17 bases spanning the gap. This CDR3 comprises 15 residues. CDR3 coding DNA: TGCGCCAGCAGCTCCGTGGAACGAGGGATTTACGAGCAGTACTTC. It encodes CASSSVERGIYEQYF.

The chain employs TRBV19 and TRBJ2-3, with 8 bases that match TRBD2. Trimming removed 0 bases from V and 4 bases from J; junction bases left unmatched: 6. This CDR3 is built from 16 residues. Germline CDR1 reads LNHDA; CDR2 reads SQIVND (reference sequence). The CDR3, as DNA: TGTGCCAGTAGTATAGACGGTGAGCGGGGGTCAGATACGCAGTATTTT. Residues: CASSIDGERGSDTQYF.

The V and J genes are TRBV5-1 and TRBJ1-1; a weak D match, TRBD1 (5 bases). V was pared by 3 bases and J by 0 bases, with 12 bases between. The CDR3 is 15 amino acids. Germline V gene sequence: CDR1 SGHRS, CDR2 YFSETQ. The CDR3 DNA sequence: TGCGCCAGCAGCTCTGGGACTCAAATGAACACTGAAGCTTTCTTT. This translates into CASSSGTQMNTEAFF.

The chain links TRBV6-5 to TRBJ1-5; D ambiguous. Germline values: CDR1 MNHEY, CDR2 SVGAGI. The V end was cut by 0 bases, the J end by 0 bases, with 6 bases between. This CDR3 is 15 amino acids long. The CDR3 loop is CASSYSSYSNQPQHF. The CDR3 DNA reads TGTGCCAGCAGTTACTCAAGCTATAGCAATCAGCCCCAGCATTTT.

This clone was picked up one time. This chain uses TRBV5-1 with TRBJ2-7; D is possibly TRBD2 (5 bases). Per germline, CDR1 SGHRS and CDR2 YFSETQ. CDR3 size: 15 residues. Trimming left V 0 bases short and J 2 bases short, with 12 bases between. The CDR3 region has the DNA TGCGCCAGCAGCTTGGGGACTGGCGGACCCTACGAGCAGTACTTC. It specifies CASSLGTGGPYEQYF.

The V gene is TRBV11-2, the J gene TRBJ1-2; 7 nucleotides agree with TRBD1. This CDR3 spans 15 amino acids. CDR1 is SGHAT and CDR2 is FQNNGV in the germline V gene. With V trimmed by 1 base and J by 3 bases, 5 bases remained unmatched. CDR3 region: CASSLGRGRDYGYTF. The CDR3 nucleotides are TGTGCCAGCAGCTTAGGAAGGGGGCGCGACTATGGCTACACCTTC.

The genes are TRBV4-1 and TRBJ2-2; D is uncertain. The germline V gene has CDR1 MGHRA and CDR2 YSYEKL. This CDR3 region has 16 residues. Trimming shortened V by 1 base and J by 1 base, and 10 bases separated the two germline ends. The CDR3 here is CASSQVWAENTGELFF. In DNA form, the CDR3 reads TGCGCCAGCAGCCAAGTTTGGGCAGAGAACACCGGGGAGCTGTTTTTT.

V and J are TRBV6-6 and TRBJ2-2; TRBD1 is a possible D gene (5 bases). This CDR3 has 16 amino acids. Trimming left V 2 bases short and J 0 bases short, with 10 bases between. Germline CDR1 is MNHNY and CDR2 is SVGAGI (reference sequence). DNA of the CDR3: TGTGCCAGCAGTTACCATGTCAGGGCGAACACCGGGGAGCTGTTTTTT. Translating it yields CASSYHVRANTGELFF.

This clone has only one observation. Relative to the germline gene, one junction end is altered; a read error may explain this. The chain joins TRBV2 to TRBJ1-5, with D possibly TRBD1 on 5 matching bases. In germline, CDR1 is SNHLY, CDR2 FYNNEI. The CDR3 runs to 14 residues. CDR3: CASREDSSNQPQHF. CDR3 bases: TGTGCCAGCAGAGAAGACAGTAGCAATCAGCCCCAGCATTTT.

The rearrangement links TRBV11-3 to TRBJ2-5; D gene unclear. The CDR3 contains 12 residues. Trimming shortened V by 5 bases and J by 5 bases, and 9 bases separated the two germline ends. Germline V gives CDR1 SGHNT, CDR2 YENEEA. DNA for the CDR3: TGTGCCAGCAGCCTAGTCTCCGAGACCCAGTACTTC. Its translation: CASSLVSETQYF.

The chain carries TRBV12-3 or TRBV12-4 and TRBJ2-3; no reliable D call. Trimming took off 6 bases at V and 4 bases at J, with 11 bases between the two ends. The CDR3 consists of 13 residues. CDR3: CASSTDIADTQYF. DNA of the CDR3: TGTGCCAGCAGCACCGACATTGCAGATACGCAGTATTTT.

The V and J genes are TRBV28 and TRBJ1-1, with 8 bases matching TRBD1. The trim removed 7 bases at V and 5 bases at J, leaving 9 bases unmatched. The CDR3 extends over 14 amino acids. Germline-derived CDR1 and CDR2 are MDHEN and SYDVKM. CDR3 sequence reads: CASISGGEYTEAFF. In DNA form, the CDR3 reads TGTGCCAGCATCTCAGGGGGCGAATATACTGAAGCTTTCTTT. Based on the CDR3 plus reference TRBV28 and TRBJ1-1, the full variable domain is DVKVTQSSRYLVKRTGEKVFLECVQDMDHENMFWYRQDPGLGLRLIYFSYDVKMKEKGDIPEGYSVSREKKERFSLILESASTNQTSMYLCASISGGEYTEAFFGQGTRLTVV.

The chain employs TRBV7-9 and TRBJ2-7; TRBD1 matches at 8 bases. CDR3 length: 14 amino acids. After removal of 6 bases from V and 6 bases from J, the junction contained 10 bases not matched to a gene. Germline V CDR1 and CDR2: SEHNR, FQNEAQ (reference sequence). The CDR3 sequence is CASRSTTGELEQYF. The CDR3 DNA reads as TGTGCCAGCAGAAGTACGACAGGGGAGCTCGAGCAGTACTTC. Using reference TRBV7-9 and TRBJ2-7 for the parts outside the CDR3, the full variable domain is DTGVSQNPRHKITKRGQNVTFRCDPISEHNRLYWYRQTLGQGPEFLTYFQNEAQLEKSRLLSDRFSAERPKGSFSTLEIQRTEQGDSAMYLCASRSTTGELEQYFGPGTRLTVT.

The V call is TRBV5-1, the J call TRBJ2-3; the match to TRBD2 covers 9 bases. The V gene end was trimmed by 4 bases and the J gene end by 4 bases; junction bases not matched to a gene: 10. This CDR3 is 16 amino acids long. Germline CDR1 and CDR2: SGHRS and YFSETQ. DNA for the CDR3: TGCGCCAGCAGCAGGCGGGGGGGCCTCGGAGCAGATACGCAGTATTTT. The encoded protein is CASSRRGGLGADTQYF.

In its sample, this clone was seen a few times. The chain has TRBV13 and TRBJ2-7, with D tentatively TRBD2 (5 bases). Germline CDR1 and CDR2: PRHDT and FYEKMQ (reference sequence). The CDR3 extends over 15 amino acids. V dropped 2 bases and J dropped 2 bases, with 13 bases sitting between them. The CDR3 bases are TGTGCCAGCAGCTTAATTGGTGGGGAGACCTACGAGCAGTACTTC. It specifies CASSLIGGETYEQYF.

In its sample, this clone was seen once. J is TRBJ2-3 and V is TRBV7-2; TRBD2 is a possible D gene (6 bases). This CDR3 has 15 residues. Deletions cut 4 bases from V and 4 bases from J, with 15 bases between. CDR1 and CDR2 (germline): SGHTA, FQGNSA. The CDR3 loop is CASSSQQLAADTQYF. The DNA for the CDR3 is TGTGCCAGCAGCTCTCAACAACTAGCAGCAGATACGCAGTATTTT.

In nucleotides, the CDR3 is TGTGCCAGTAGTTTGGGCGGACTAGCGGGGACCGGGGAGCTGTTTTTT. Translating it yields CASSLGGLAGTGELFF. This chain links TRBV19 with TRBJ2-2, with TRBD2 identical over 12 bases. V lost 5 bases, J lost 5 bases, and 6 bases stayed unmatched. Germline V gene data show CDR1 as LNHDA and CDR2 as SQIVND (reference sequence). The CDR3 runs 16 residues.

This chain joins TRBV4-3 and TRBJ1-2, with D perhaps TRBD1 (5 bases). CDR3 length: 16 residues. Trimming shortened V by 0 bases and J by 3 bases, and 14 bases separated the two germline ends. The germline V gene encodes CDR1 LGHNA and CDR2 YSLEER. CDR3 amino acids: CASSQDGGVGDYGYTF. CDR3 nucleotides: TGCGCCAGCAGCCAAGATGGGGGGGTTGGAGACTATGGCTACACCTTC.

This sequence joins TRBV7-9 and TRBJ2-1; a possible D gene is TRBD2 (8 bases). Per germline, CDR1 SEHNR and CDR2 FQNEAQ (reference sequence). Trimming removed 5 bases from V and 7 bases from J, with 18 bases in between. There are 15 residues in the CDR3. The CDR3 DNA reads TGTGCCAGCAGCCACCCGGCGGGGGGACAGAATGAGCAGTTCTTC. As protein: CASSHPAGGQNEQFF. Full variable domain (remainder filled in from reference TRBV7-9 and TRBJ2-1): DTGVSQNPRHKITKRGQNVTFRCDPISEHNRLYWYRQTLGQGPEFLTYFQNEAQLEKSRLLSDRFSAERPKGSFSTLEIQRTEQGDSAMYLCASSHPAGGQNEQFFGPGTRLTVL.

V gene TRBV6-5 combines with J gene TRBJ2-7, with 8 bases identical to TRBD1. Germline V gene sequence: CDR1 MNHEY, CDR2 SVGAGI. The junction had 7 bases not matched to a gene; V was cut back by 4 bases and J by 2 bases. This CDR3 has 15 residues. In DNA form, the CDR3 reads TGTGCCAGCAGTTCTCCGGGACAGGAGGCCTACGAGCAGTACTTC. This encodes CASSSPGQEAYEQYF.

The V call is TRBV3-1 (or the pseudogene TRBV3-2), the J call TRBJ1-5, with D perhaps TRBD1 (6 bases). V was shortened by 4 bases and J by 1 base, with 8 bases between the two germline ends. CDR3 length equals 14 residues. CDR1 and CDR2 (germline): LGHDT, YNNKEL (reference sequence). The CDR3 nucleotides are TGTGCCAGCAGCCCTGGACAGAGCAATCAGCCCCAGCATTTT. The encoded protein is CASSPGQSNQPQHF.